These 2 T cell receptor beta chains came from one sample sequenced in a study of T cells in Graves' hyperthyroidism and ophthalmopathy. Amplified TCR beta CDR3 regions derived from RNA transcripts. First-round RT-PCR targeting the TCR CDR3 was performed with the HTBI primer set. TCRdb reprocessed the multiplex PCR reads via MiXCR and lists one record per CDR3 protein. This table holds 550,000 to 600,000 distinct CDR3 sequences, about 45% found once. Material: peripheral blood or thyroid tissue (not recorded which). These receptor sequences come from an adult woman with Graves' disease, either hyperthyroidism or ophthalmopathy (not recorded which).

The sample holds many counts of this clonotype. Written as DNA, the CDR3 is TGTGCCAGCAGCTCCCGAGTTCCGAGCTCTGGAAACACCATATATTTT. Amino acid sequence: CASSSRVPSSGNTIYF. The rearrangement uses TRBV14 and TRBJ1-3; D is ambiguous. Trimming pared 5 bases from V and 0 bases from J, leaving 14 bases between. The CDR3 is 16 residues long. CDR1 and CDR2 from the germline V gene are SGHDN and FVKESK. The full variable domain, completed using reference TRBV14 and TRBJ1-3, is EAGVTQFPSHSVIEKGQTVTLRCDPISGHDNLYWYRRVMGKEIKFLLHFVKESKQDESGMPNNRFLAERTGGTYSTLKVQPAELEDSGVYFCASSSRVPSSGNTIYFGEGSWLTVV.

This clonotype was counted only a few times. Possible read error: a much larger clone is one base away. The CDR3: CASSGRDSETQYF. The CDR3 DNA reads as TGTGCCAGCAGTGGGCGGGACTCGGAGACCCAGTACTTC. The chain links TRBV2 to TRBJ2-5; tentatively, D is TRBD2 (6 bases). V was pared by 4 bases and J by 5 bases, with 11 bases between. CDR3 length equals 13 residues. Germline CDR1 is SNHLY and CDR2 is FYNNEI. Full variable domain (remainder filled in from reference TRBV2 and TRBJ2-5): EPEVTQTPSHQVTQMGQEVILRCVPISNHLYFYWYRQILGQKVEFLVSFYNNEISEKSEIFDDQFSVERPDGSNFTLKIRSTKLEDSAMYFCASSGRDSETQYFGPGTRLLVL.